The 20 T cell receptor beta chains below come from one sample, sequenced in a study of T-cell reconstitution after alpha-beta-depleted transplantation in children. Unique molecular identifiers featured in how the TCRbeta library was prepared. TCRdb called the PCR reads again in MiXCR, with one record for every CDR3 protein. Here the sample spans about 500,000 distinct CDR3 sequences, over 25% being singletons. The sequencing here drew on PBMCs from the stem cell graft donor, taken from the stem cell graft. The receptors originated from a human donor who donated a stem cell graft to a child with aplastic anemia.

This chain uses TRBV7-9 with TRBJ2-3; D ambiguous. Germline values: CDR1 SEHNR, CDR2 FQNEAQ (reference sequence). V lost 6 bases and J lost 5, with 9 bases in between. The CDR3 runs to 12 residues. CDR3 bases: TGTGCCAGCAGGTGGAGTGGAGATACGCAGTATTTT. Its protein product is CASRWSGDTQYF.

The CDR3 nucleotides read TGCAGTGCCAGATATCCGGGACTACTCACAGATACGCAGTATTTT. Amino acids: CSARYPGLLTDTQYF. The V call is TRBV20-1, the J call TRBJ2-3, with 7 bases fitting TRBD2. Germline V gene sequence: CDR1 DFQATT, CDR2 SNEGSKA (reference sequence). The junction had 11 bases not matched to a gene; V was cut back by 6 bases and J by 2 bases. The CDR3 covers 15 residues.

The chain is built from TRBV7-8 and TRBJ1-4; no firm D call. This CDR3 comprises 15 residues. Per the germline V gene, CDR1 is SGHVS and CDR2 is FQNEAQ. Trimming cost V 5 bases and J 0 bases, with 10 bases left between them. In DNA, the CDR3 is TGTGCCAGCAGCCTATCGGGGACAACTAATGAAAAACTGTTTTTT. This encodes CASSLSGTTNEKLFF.

This chain uses TRBV9 with TRBJ1-1, with a tentative D call TRBD1 (5 bases). The V gene lost 1 base and the J gene lost 4 bases, with 17 bases spanning the gap. The CDR3 is 16 residues long. The V gene's germline CDR1 is SGDLS and CDR2 YYNGEE. The CDR3 protein is CASSVSAGRVSTEAFF. The CDR3 bases are TGTGCCAGCAGCGTATCGGCAGGGAGGGTTAGCACTGAAGCTTTCTTT.

This chain joins TRBV12-5 and TRBJ1-1; the D is unclear. This CDR3 contains 13 residues. V dropped 6 bases and J dropped 2 bases, with 10 bases sitting between them. The germline CDR1 and CDR2 sequences are LGHNT and FRNRAP. This CDR3 reads CASGPTLNTEAFF. The CDR3 DNA follows: TGTGCTAGTGGCCCCACCTTAAACACTGAAGCTTTCTTT.

The genes are TRBV10-3 and TRBJ2-7, with D possibly matching TRBD1 (5 bases). This CDR3 comprises 13 residues. Germline CDR1 ENHRY, CDR2 SYGVKD. Trimming left V 9 bases short and J 5 bases short, with 17 bases between. As DNA, the CDR3 is TGTGCCATTCCCAGGGTCGCGTTTCACGAGCAGTACTTC. Encoded protein: CAIPRVAFHEQYF.

The rearrangement joins TRBV20-1 to TRBJ2-7; tentatively, D is TRBD2 (5 bases). The CDR3 sequence is 11 residues long. The V and J ends lost 6 bases and 3 bases respectively, with 9 bases between them. CDR1 DFQATT and CDR2 SNEGSKA come from the germline V gene (reference sequence). CDR3 residues: CSATRVYEQYF. As DNA, the CDR3 is TGCAGTGCAACTAGGGTCTACGAGCAGTACTTC.

The V gene is TRBV12-3 or TRBV12-4, the J gene TRBJ2-7, with D possibly being TRBD1 (6 bases). The V end lost 0 bases, the J end lost 2 bases, and 11 bases lay between the germline ends. The length of the CDR3 is 15 residues. In nucleotides, the CDR3 is TGTGCCAGCAGTTTAGCGCAACAGGGAACCTACGAGCAGTACTTC. It translates to CASSLAQQGTYEQYF.

This chain joins TRBV27 and TRBJ1-1; no firm D call. V was clipped by 3 bases and J by 4 bases, with 12 bases between them. The CDR3 length is 14 residues. Germline V CDR1 and CDR2: MNHEY, SMNVEV (reference sequence). CDR3 DNA sequence: TGTGCCAGCAGTTTTTCGACGGGCCCCACTGAAGCTTTCTTT. This encodes CASSFSTGPTEAFF.

The genes are TRBV13 and TRBJ1-2, with TRBD1 as a possible D gene (5 bases). Germline V gene lookup returns CDR1 PRHDT and CDR2 FYEKMQ (reference sequence). The CDR3 loop spans 16 amino acids. The V gene lost 5 bases and the J gene lost 7 bases, with 23 bases spanning the gap. CDR3 in DNA: TGTGCCAGCAGCCCACTACCGACCCCGGGGGAATTTGGCTACACCTTC. It is translated as CASSPLPTPGEFGYTF. Variable domain in full (rest from reference TRBV13 and TRBJ1-2): AAGVIQSPRHLIKEKRETATLKCYPIPRHDTVYWYQQGPGQDPQFLISFYEKMQSDKGSIPDRFSAQQFSDYHSELNMSSLELGDSALYFCASSPLPTPGEFGYTFGSGTRLTVV.

This sequence joins TRBV7-9 and TRBJ2-2; maybe TRBD1 (5 bases). The CDR3 covers 17 residues. From germline, CDR1 is SEHNR and CDR2 FQNEAQ (reference sequence). V lost 2 bases, J lost 7 bases, and 20 bases lay in between. The CDR3 loop reads CASSLTPGHPLLGELFF. In nucleotides, the CDR3 is TGTGCCAGCAGCTTAACCCCCGGACACCCGTTACTCGGGGAGCTGTTTTTT.

Written as DNA, the CDR3 is TGTGCCAGCAGTGCCCGACAGGGAATGAGTGTGAACACTGAAGCTTTCTTT. Translated: CASSARQGMSVNTEAFF. The V and J genes are TRBV12-3 or TRBV12-4 and TRBJ1-1; 7 bases align to TRBD1. The CDR3 has 17 residues. V trimming: 5 bases; J trimming: 0 bases; junction bases outside the gene matches: 12.

The CDR3 is CASSQELQEHSYNEQFF. CDR3 DNA: TGCGCCAGCAGCCAAGAATTGCAGGAACATAGCTACAATGAGCAGTTCTTC. This chain joins TRBV4-3 and TRBJ2-1; the D is unclear. There are 17 residues in the CDR3. Germline values: CDR1 LGHNA, CDR2 YSLEER. The germline V and J ends were trimmed by 0 bases and 3 bases, with 15 bases remaining between them.

A few counts support this clonotype. The rearrangement links TRBV19 to TRBJ2-4; D may correspond to TRBD1 or TRBD2 (5 bases each). Germline V CDR1 and CDR2: LNHDA, SQIVND (reference sequence). The CDR3 runs 14 residues. V was shortened by 1 base and J by 7 bases, with 11 bases between the two germline ends. CDR3 amino acids: CASSIGTGPNIQYF. The DNA for the CDR3 is TGTGCCAGTAGTATAGGAACGGGACCCAACATTCAGTACTTC.

In nucleotides, the CDR3 is TGTGCCAGCAGCTTAGGGACAGGGGTCGCTCAGCCCCAGCATTTT. It is translated as CASSLGTGVAQPQHF. This sequence joins TRBV7-2 and TRBJ1-5; 9 bases match TRBD1. The V gene end was trimmed by 1 base and the J gene end by 6 bases; junction bases not matched to a gene: 4. The V gene's germline CDR1 is SGHTA and CDR2 FQGNSA. The CDR3 totals 15 residues.

The rearrangement uses TRBV29-1 and TRBJ1-1; D may be TRBD1 (5 bases). The CDR3 extends over 14 amino acids. Trimming removed 6 bases from V and 5 bases from J, with 19 bases in between. Germline loops: CDR1 SQVTM, CDR2 ANQGSEA. The CDR3 reads CSVRTGGGETEAFF. CDR3 in DNA: TGCAGCGTAAGAACGGGGGGAGGTGAGACTGAAGCTTTCTTT.

This clonotype was counted a few times. This chain connects TRBV3-1 to TRBJ2-6; D not resolved. CDR3 length: 15 amino acids. Germline loops: CDR1 LGHDT, CDR2 YNNKEL (reference sequence). V gave up 1 base and J gave up 2 bases, with 6 bases separating them. CDR3 loop: CASSQGRAGANVLTF. CDR3 nucleotides: TGTGCCAGCAGCCAAGGCCGGGCTGGGGCCAACGTCCTGACTTTC.

This chain uses TRBV18 with TRBJ2-7; D tentatively reads TRBD1 or TRBD2 (6 bases each). V shed 1 base and J shed 2 bases, with 12 bases lying between them. Looked up from germline, CDR1 is KGHSH and CDR2 is LQKENI. CDR3 length equals 15 residues. CDR3 coding DNA: TGTGCCAGCTCACCACGCGGGACATTAACCTACGAGCAGTACTTC. Translating gives CASSPRGTLTYEQYF.

This clonotype was seen a handful of times. The chain joins TRBV29-1 to TRBJ2-5; D call uncertain. In germline, CDR1 is SQVTM, CDR2 ANQGSEA. The CDR3 has 13 amino acids. Trimming removed 7 bases at V and 1 base at J, with 13 bases between. The CDR3 region is CSASKAVQETQYF. The CDR3 bases are TGCAGCGCGTCAAAAGCCGTCCAAGAGACCCAGTACTTC.

This clonotype was found a few times. The chain joins TRBV18 to TRBJ1-3; no clear D. Germline values: CDR1 KGHSH, CDR2 LQKENI. The CDR3 length is 16 residues. V dropped 0 bases and J dropped 0 bases, with 9 bases sitting between them. CDR3 in amino acids: CASSPPGKPSGNTIYF. As DNA, the CDR3 is TGTGCCAGCTCACCACCAGGGAAACCCTCTGGAAACACCATATATTTT. Using reference TRBV18 and TRBJ1-3 for the parts outside the CDR3, the full variable domain is NAGVMQNPRHLVRRRGQEARLRCSPMKGHSHVYWYRQLPEEGLKFMVYLQKENIIDESGMPKERFSAEFPKEGPSILRIQQVVRGDSAAYFCASSPPGKPSGNTIYFGEGSWLTVV.